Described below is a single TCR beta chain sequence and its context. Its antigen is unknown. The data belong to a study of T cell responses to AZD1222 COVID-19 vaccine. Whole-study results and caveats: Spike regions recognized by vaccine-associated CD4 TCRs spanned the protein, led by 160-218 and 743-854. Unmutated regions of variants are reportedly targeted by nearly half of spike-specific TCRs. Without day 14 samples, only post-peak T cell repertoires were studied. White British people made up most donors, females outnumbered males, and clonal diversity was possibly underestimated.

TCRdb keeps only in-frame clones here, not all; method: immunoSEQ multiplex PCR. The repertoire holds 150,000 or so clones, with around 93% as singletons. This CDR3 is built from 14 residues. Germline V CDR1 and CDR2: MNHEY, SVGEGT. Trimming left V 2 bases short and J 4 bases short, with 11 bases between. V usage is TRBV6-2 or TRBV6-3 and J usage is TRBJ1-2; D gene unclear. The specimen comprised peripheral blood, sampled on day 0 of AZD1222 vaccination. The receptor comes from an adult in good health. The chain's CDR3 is CASSYVSGGYGYTF. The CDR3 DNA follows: TGTGCCAGCAGTTACGTCTCAGGCGGCTATGGCTACACCTTC.